Sequencing of this T cell receptor (beta chain) was carried out in a study of blood T cells in healthy people across ages. Findings and caveats of the study: TCR beta diversity, measured per million T cells, fell in a roughly linear way with age. Underestimates were what the diversity estimates from one million T cells were considered to be. Greater diversity and more naive CD4+ cells were seen in long-lived donors than in aged donors.

A second PCR, run for roughly 7 to 11 cycles, used a sample-barcoded 5' primer plus a J-beta primer mix. Each cDNA molecule was tagged by a template-switch adaptor with 12 random nucleotides. TCRdb called the 5' RACE reads again in MiXCR, with one record for every CDR3 protein. The data show 800,000 to 950,000 distinct CDR3 sequences, roughly 48% seen once. This clonotype was seen once. As yet, its antigen is unknown. Given a much more abundant clone one base away, this may be a read error. The CDR3 extends over 14 amino acids. Germline V gene data show CDR1 as MNHEY and CDR2 as SVGEGT. Trimming took 6 bases from V and 11 from J; bases not matched to a gene: 11.

Sequenced material: blood. The chain uses TRBV6-2 or TRBV6-3 and TRBJ2-5; TRBD2 matches at 11 bases. The receptor comes from a man aged 30 to 45 in good health. The CDR3 coding sequence is TGTGCCAGCAGCTATAGCGGGGGGGCTAGTGAGCAGTACTTC. Protein product: CASSYSGGASEQYF.